The clone carrying this T cell receptor (beta chain) was picked up one time. Researchers ran the PCR with 60 Vbeta and 13 Jbeta primers. Profiling relied on immunoSEQ multiplex PCR, and the TCRdb table lists in-frame clones only, not all of them. In the table there are 100,000 or so clones, 65% to 80% of which are singletons. The entry originates in a study of cytomegalovirus exposure and HLA in healthy donors. Between the trimmed V and J ends, which lost 0 bases and 3 bases, there was a span of 15 bases. Germline CDR1 is PRHDT and CDR2 is FYEKMQ (reference sequence). The CDR3 contains 17 residues. The material sequenced was PBMCs. The chain is built from TRBV13 and TRBJ2-1; perhaps TRBD2 as D (5 bases). The TCR comes from a man aged 45-65 years in good health and CMV-seronegative. The CDR3 DNA reads TGTGCCAGCAGCTTAGGCCGTGCTAGCCGAAACTACAATGAGCAGTTCTTC. This gives the protein CASSLGRASRNYNEQFF.